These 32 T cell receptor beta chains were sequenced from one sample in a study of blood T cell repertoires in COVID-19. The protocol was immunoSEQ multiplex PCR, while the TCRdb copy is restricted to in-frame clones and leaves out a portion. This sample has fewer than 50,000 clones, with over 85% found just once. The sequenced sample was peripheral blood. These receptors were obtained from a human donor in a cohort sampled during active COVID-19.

The chain's CDR3 is CASSGMVRAYEQYV. CDR3 in DNA: TGTGCCAGCAGTGGGATGGTCAGGGCCTACGAGCAGTACGTC. The V and J genes are TRBV2 and TRBJ2-7; TRBD1 might be the D (5 bases). Germline V gives CDR1 SNHLY, CDR2 FYNNEI. The V and J ends lost 4 bases and 2 bases respectively, with 12 bases between them. This CDR3 has 14 amino acids.

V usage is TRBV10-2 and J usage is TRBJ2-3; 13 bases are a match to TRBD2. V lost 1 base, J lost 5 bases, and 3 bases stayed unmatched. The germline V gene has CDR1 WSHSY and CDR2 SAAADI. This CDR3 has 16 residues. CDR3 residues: CASSELGLAGLDTQYF. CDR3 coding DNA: TGCGCCAGCAGTGAGTTGGGACTAGCGGGATTAGATACGCAGTATTTT.

The chain's CDR3 is CASSIGGTGGRNEQFF. For the CDR3, the DNA is TGTGCCAGTAGTATAGGGGGGACAGGGGGTCGGAATGAGCAGTTCTTC. The rearrangement uses TRBV19 and TRBJ2-1, with 11 positions matching TRBD1. The V segment lost 1 base and the J segment 7 bases; nucleotides outside the gene matches: 6. The CDR3 contains 16 residues. Germline CDR1 LNHDA, CDR2 SQIVND (reference sequence).

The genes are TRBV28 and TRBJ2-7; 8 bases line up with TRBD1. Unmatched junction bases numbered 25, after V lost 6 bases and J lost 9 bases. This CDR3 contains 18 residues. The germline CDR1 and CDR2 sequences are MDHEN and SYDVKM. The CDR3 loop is CASSPRGRPYVAARRQYF. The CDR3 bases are TGTGCCAGCAGCCCCAGGGGGCGGCCTTACGTCGCAGCTAGGCGGCAGTACTTC. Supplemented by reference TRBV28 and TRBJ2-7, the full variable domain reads DVKVTQSSRYLVKRTGEKVFLECVQDMDHENMFWYRQDPGLGLRLIYFSYDVKMKEKGDIPEGYSVSREKKERFSLILESASTNQTSMYLCASSPRGRPYVAARRQYFGPGTRLTVT.

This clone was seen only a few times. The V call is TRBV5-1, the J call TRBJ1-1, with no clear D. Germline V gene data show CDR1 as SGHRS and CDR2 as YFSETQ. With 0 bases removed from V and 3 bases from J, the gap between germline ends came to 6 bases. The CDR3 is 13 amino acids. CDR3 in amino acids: CASSLVSDTEAFF. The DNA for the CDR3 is TGCGCCAGCAGCTTGGTATCGGACACTGAAGCTTTCTTT.

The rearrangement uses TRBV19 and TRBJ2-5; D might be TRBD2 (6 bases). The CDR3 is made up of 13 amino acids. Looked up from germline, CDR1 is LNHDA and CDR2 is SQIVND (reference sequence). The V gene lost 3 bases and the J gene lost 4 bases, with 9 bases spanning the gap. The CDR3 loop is CASSMEGSETQYF. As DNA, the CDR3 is TGTGCCAGTAGTATGGAGGGATCAGAGACCCAGTACTTC.

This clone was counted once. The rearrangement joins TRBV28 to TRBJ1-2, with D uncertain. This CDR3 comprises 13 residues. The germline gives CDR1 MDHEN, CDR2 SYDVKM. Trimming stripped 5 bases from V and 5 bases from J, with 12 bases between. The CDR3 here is CASSLTVGYGYTF. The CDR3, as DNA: TGTGCCAGCAGTCTGACTGTCGGGTATGGCTACACCTTC.

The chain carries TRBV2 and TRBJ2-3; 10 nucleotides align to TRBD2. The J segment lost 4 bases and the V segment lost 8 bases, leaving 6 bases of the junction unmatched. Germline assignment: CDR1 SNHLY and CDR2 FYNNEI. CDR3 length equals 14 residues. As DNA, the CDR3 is TGTGCCAGCTCCGGGACTAGCGTGCCAGATACGCAGTATTTT. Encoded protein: CASSGTSVPDTQYF.

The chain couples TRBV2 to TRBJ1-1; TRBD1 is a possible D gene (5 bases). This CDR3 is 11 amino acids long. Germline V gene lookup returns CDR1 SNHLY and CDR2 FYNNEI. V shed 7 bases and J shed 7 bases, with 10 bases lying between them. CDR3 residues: CASKYDSEAFF. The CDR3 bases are TGTGCCAGCAAGTATGACAGTGAAGCTTTCTTT.

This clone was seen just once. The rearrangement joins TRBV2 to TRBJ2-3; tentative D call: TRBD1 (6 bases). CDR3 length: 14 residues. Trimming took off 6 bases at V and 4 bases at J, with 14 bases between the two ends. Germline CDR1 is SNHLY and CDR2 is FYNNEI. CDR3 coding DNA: TGTGCCAGCAGGCAACAGGGTATCCCAGATACGCAGTATTTT. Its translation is CASRQQGIPDTQYF.

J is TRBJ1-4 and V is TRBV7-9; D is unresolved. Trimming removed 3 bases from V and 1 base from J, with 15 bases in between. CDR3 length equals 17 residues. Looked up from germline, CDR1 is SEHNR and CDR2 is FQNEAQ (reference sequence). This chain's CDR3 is CASSLIYGKLTNEKLFF. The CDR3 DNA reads TGTGCCAGCAGCTTGATTTACGGGAAGTTAACTAATGAAAAACTGTTTTTT. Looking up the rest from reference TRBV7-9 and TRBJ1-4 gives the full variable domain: DTGVSQNPRHKITKRGQNVTFRCDPISEHNRLYWYRQTLGQGPEFLTYFQNEAQLEKSRLLSDRFSAERPKGSFSTLEIQRTEQGDSAMYLCASSLIYGKLTNEKLFFGSGTQLSVL.

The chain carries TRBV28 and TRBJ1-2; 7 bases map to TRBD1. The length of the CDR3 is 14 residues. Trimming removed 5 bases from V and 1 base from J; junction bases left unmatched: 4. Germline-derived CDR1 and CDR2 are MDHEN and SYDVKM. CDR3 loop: CASSRGQFNYGYTF. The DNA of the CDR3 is TGTGCCAGCAGTAGGGGACAGTTTAACTATGGCTACACCTTC.

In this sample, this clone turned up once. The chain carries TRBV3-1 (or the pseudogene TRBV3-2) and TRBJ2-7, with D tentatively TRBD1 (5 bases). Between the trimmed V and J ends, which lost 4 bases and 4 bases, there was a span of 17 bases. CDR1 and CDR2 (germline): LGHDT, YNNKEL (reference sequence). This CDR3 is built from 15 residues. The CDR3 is CASSPYLAGIYEQYF. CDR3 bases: TGTGCCAGCAGCCCCTATTTGGCAGGGATATACGAGCAGTACTTC.

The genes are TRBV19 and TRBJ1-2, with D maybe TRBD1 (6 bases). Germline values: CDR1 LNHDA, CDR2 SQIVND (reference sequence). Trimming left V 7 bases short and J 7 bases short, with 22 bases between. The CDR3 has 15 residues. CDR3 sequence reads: CASNTPGGPTAGYTF. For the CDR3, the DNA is TGTGCCAGTAACACGCCGGGGGGGCCGACCGCTGGCTACACCTTC.

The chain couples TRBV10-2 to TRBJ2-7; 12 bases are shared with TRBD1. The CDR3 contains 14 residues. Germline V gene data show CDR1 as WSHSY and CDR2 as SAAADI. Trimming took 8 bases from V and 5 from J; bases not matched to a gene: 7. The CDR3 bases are TGCGCCAGCTCGCCGGGACAGGGGGCAAACGAGCAGTACGTC. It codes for CASSPGQGANEQYV.

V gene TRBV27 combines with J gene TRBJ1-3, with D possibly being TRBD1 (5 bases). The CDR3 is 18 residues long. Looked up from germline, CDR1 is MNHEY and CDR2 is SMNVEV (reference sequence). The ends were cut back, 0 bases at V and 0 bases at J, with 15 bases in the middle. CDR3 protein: CASSLSGRGLSSGNTIYF. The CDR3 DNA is TGTGCCAGCAGTTTATCGGGGCGGGGCCTCTCCTCTGGAAACACCATATATTTT.

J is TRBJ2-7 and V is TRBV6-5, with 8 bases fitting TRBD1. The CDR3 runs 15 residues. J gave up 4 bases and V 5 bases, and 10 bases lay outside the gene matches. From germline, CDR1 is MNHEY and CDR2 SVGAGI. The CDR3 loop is CASSRPGQGRYEQYF. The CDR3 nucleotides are TGTGCCAGCAGTCGCCCCGGACAGGGAAGATACGAGCAGTACTTC.

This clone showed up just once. The chain's CDR3 is CASSLHLTGAPLYGYTF. The CDR3 DNA reads TGCGCCAGCAGCCTCCACCTGACAGGGGCTCCCCTATATGGCTACACCTTC. The rearrangement links TRBV5-1 to TRBJ1-2; 8 bases align to TRBD1. The CDR3 is 17 amino acids. The V gene's germline CDR1 is SGHRS and CDR2 YFSETQ. The V gene end was trimmed by 4 bases and the J gene end by 5 bases; junction bases not matched to a gene: 16.

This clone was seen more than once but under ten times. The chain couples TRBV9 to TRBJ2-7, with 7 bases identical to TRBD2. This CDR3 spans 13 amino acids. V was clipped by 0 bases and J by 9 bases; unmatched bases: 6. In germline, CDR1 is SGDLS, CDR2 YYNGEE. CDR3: CASSVGVGTTQYV. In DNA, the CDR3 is TGTGCCAGCAGCGTAGGCGTCGGGACTACGCAGTACGTC.

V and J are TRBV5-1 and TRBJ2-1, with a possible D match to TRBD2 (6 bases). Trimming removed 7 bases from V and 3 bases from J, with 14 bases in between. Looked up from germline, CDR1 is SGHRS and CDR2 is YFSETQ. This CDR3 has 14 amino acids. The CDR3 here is CASATVADYNEQFF. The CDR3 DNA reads TGCGCCAGCGCCACCGTAGCGGACTACAATGAGCAGTTCTTC. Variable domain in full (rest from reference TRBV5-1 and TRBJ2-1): KAGVTQTPRYLIKTRGQQVTLSCSPISGHRSVSWYQQTPGQGLQFLFEYFSETQRNKGNFPGRFSGRQFSNSRSEMNVSTLELGDSALYLCASATVADYNEQFFGPGTRLTVL.

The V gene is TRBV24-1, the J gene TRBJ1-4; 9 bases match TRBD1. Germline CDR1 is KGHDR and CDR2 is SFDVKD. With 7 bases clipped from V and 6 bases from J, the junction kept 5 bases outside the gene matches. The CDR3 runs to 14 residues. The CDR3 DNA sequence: TGTGCCACCAGCGGGACAGGGTCGGATGAAAAACTGTTTTTT. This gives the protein CATSGTGSDEKLFF.

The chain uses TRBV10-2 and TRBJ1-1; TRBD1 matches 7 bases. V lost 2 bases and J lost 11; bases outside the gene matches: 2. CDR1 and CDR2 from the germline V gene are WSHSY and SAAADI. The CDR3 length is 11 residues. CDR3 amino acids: CASSEDRAAFF. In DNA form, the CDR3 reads TGCGCCAGCAGTGAGGACAGGGCGGCTTTCTTT.

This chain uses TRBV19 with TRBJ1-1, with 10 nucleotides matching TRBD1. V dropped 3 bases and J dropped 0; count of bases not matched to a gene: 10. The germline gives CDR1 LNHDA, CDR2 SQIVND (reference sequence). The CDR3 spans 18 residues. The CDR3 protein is CASSIRGQGRMMNTEAFF. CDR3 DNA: TGTGCCAGTAGTATCCGGGGACAGGGGAGAATGATGAACACTGAAGCTTTCTTT.

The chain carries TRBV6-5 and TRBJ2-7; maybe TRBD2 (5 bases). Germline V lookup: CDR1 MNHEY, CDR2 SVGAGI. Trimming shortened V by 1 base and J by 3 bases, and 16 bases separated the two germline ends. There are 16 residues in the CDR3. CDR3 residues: CASSYYRGLTNYEQYF. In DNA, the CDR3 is TGTGCCAGCAGTTACTACCGTGGACTCACGAACTACGAGCAGTACTTC.

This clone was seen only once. CDR3 in DNA: TGTGCCAGCAGCTTCCCGACAGGGGCCTTGGCGAACACCGGGGAGCTGTTTTTT. Its protein product is CASSFPTGALANTGELFF. The chain joins TRBV7-9 to TRBJ2-2, with 8 bases matching TRBD1. Trimming took 3 bases from V and 0 from J; bases not matched to a gene: 9. In germline, CDR1 is SEHNR, CDR2 FQNEAQ (reference sequence). This CDR3 contains 18 residues.

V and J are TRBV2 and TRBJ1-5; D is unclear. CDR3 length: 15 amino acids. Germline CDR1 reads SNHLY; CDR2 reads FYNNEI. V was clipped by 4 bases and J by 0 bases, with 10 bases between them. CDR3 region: CASSGWAVSNQPQHF. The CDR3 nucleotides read TGTGCCAGCAGTGGTTGGGCCGTTAGCAATCAGCCCCAGCATTTT. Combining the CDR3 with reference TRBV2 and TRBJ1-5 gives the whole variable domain EPEVTQTPSHQVTQMGQEVILRCVPISNHLYFYWYRQILGQKVEFLVSFYNNEISEKSEIFDDQFSVERPDGSNFTLKIRSTKLEDSAMYFCASSGWAVSNQPQHFGDGTRLSIL.

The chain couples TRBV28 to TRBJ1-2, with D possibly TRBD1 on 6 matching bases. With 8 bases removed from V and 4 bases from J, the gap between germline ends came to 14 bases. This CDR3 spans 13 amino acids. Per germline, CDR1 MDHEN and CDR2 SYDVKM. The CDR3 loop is CASRLTGFYGYTF. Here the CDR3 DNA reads TGTGCCAGCCGGCTTACAGGGTTCTATGGCTACACCTTC.

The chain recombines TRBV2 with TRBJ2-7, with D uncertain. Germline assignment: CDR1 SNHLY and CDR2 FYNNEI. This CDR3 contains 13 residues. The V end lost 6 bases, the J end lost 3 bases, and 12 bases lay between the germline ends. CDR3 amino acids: CASSAERNYEQYV. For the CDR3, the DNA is TGTGCCAGCAGCGCGGAACGAAACTACGAGCAGTACGTC.

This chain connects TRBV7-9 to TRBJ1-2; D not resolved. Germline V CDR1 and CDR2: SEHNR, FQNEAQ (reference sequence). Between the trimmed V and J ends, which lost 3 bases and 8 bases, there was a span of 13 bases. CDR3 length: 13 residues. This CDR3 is CASSFGTGNGYTF. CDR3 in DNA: TGTGCCAGCAGCTTTGGTACGGGGAACGGCTACACCTTC. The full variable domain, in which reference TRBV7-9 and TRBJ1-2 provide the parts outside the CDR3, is DTGVSQNPRHKITKRGQNVTFRCDPISEHNRLYWYRQTLGQGPEFLTYFQNEAQLEKSRLLSDRFSAERPKGSFSTLEIQRTEQGDSAMYLCASSFGTGNGYTFGSGTRLTVV.

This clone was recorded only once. CDR3 sequence reads: CASITGGTGGAHGYTF. The DNA for the CDR3 is TGTGCCAGTATCACAGGCGGGACAGGGGGCGCGCATGGCTACACCTTC. The genes are TRBV28 and TRBJ1-2, with 12 bases lining up with TRBD1. Germline V CDR1 and CDR2: MDHEN, SYDVKM. The V gene end was trimmed by 9 bases and the J gene end by 6 bases; junction bases not matched to a gene: 14. The CDR3 has 16 amino acids.

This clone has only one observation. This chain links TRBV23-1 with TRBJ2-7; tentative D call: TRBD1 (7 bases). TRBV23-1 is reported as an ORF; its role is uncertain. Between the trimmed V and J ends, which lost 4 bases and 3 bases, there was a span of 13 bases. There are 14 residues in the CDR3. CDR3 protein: CASSLGGQIYEQYF. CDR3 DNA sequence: TGCGCCAGCAGTCTCGGGGGACAGATCTACGAGCAGTACTTC.

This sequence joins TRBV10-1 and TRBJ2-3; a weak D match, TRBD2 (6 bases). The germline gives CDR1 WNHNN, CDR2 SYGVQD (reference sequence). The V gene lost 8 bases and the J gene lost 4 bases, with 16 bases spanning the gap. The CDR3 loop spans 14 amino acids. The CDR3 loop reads CASSDGGVADTQYF. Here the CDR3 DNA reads TGCGCCAGCTCCGACGGGGGAGTGGCAGATACGCAGTATTTT.